One T cell receptor beta chain is described in this entry. The target of this receptor is not known. No per-base quality is available; no much larger clone lies one base away. The data stem from a study of cytomegalovirus exposure and HLA in healthy donors (dated by TCRdb to about 2017). In the study overall: An earlier analysis of 550 to 700 of the donors reported 276 Gb of sequence data and roughly 110 million unique TCR beta sequences from some 180 million T cells. A later analysis re-analyzed previously published TCR beta repertoires from 650 to 800 donors and added high-resolution HLA genotyping to study TCR occurrence patterns. Across 300 to 400 genotyped donors of the cohort, an average of roughly 250,000 unique TCR beta nucleotide sequences per donor were sequenced, and around 20% of those sequences were non-productive. Every discovery cohort repertoire had been produced on one sequencing platform. The number of donors typed differed by locus, with roughly 620-630 for A, B, C, DRB1 and DQB1, about 500 for DQA1, 600 to 610 for DPA1, and some 450 for DPB1. The study was designed to test whether signatures of past pathogen exposure could be identified by cataloging public T cell receptors. Several DR-DQ haplotypes were treated as single units for association and clustering because of strong linkage in the cohort. Both class I and class II loci were covered by HLA typing, at four-digit resolution. The study combined high-throughput TCR immunosequencing, statistical association of individual TCRs with disease status, and machine learning to predict cytomegalovirus infection status. An earlier analysis of a few hundred of the donors applied high-throughput TCR beta sequencing to assess whether each TCR beta V gene segment acted as functional or pseudogenic. A separate validation cohort of about 110 different subjects was used in addition to the roughly 700-subject first cohort. The later analysis used no new phenotypic data to find candidate immune exposures, relying instead on TCR beta sequences and their occurrence across donors. The genetic ancestry cluster associated with self-reported Caucasian donors included about 81% of the 350 to 500 genotyped donors. The study used immunosequencing to profile the T cell repertoires of approximately 650 subjects and linked those repertoires to cytomegalovirus serostatus. An early release that covered fewer than 800 HLA-typed donors contained about 300 gigabases of sequencing data and approximately 85 million unique TCR sequences. A later genetic analysis took genome-wide SNP genotypes for about three fifths of the 666 donors and used that subset as a discovery cohort. Donor age, sex, ethnicity and CMV serostatus were compiled together with the repertoire data.

V is pruned by 5 bases and J by 2 bases, leaving 4 bases of the junction without a gene match. CDR1 and CDR2 (SGHVS, FQNEAQ) derive from the germline V gene. Spanning cysteine to phenylalanine, the CDR3 consists of 15 amino acids. The read is trimmed to its CDR3 DNA, 45 bases read in frame from base 1. The cohort comprised hundreds of healthy bone marrow donors. At the time of sampling, all cohort members were nominally healthy, though unrecorded immune exposures were likely present. The donor was CMV seronegative and belonged to the group of several hundred seronegative cohort members. Each donor provided a peripheral blood sample, and peripheral blood mononuclear cells were used for TCR beta sequencing. Genomic DNA was extracted from the blood cell samples with the Qiagen DNeasy Blood Extraction Kit. Broad study findings and their caveats: A further reported finding was that TCR beta sequences accurately predicted the HLA-A and HLA-B alleles for most subjects in the first cohort. A later analysis associated about 16,000 TCR beta sequences with specific HLA alleles at a false discovery rate of 0.05. Because the 87-base-pair reads could not distinguish some IMGT-functional V segments, including TRBV6-2 and TRBV6-3, those segments were excluded. Linkage disequilibrium might explain the correlated functional status among segregating V segments, but an unknown experimental factor could not be excluded. The sequencing pipeline was judged likely to have produced a cluster of highly shared sequence variants as a technical artifact. A later genetic analysis reported fewer N-insertions in productive TCRs among donors in an Asian-associated ancestry cluster than the approximately 700-donor mean. Because HLA typing was unavailable for some donors at each locus, only the typed subset was used in association tests. Several of the top co-occurrence clusters appeared to be linked to parvovirus B19, influenza, CMV and Epstein-Barr virus, according to a later analysis. A few of the identified cytomegalovirus-associated TCR beta chains were confirmed in vitro to be specific for cytomegalovirus antigens. Presence/absence analyses assumed roughly uniform sequencing depth across donors, an assumption that may not hold. Compared with equally common non-associated chains, HLA-associated TCR beta chains in a later analysis were more clonally expanded and had lower generation probabilities. A total of 164 TCR beta chains were listed by the study as associated with cytomegalovirus. The only immune exposure information available for the cohort was CMV serostatus. The classifier was reported to diagnose cytomegalovirus status with high specificity and sensitivity in both the original and validation cohorts. The earlier analysis of almost 600 of the donors excluded 15 to 20 rarely observed V segments, including chromosome 9 orphons, because counts were too low. The authors suggested that the approach could potentially be generalized to other disease states and immunological phenotypes. According to a later analysis, TCR association rates differed among HLA loci, with DRB1 alleles showing the most associated TCRs and HLA-C alleles showing the fewest. In an earlier analysis of roughly 560 of the donors, most TCR beta V segments were observed in productive rearrangements about 87% or about 30% of the time, broadly matching IMGT annotations. Most TCR sequences were seen in very few donors, while some public TCRs were found in many individuals. Most CMV-associated TCR beta chains appeared to be HLA-restricted in a later analysis, and the HLA associations seemed to be driven largely by CMV exposure. Strong co-occurrence of HLA alleles, especially DR and DQ, made assigning TCR associations to individual alleles difficult. V-gene and J-gene trimming of TCR beta chains was associated with a missense DCLRE1C variant in a later genetic analysis, and the association was replicated in an independent cohort. Only TCR beta chains were sequenced in this cohort, and the absence of alpha or paired-chain data limited detectable features.

To prepare the library, the immunoSEQ multiplex PCR assay was applied. The multiplex PCR relied on a mix of 60 forward primers for TCR Vbeta segments and 13 reverse primers for TCR Jbeta segments. A multiplex PCR assay on genomic DNA amplified the CDR3 region of rearranged TCR beta genes. Amplified TCR beta libraries were sequenced as 87-base-pair reads on the Illumina HiSeq System. As for the authors' bioinformatics: In a later analysis, tens of millions of unique TCR beta chains were counted across the 500 to 850 repertoires, and approximately 9.9 million of these chains were shared by at least two donors. To remove PCR and sequencing errors, raw reads were error-corrected and collapsed into unique sequences using a nearest-neighbor algorithm that merged closely related sequences. V, D and J gene segments were assigned by aligning CDR3 sequences to IMGT reference sequences. For a sequence to be retained, a match of at least six nucleotides to both a V gene segment and a J gene segment was required. Rearrangements were classified as productive when the CDR3 lacked stop codons and remained in frame with V and J, and all other rearrangements were classified as non-productive. CDR3 was defined according to IMGT convention as the region running from the second conserved V-encoded cysteine to the conserved J-encoded phenylalanine. The earlier analysis of some 550 of the donors excluded any sequence lacking an unambiguous match to a single V gene segment. An earlier analysis of some 610 of the donors called V segments functional above 56.7% productive rearrangements and segregating when the between-donor standard deviation exceeded 5%. A statistical classification framework was developed to diagnose cytomegalovirus status using the catalog of TCR beta chain sequences. A later analysis assigned V and J genes by comparing TCR nucleotide sequences with IMGT/GENE-DB human TR gene sequences. The TCRdist pipeline was used in a later analysis to assign CDR3 sequences and most-parsimonious VDJ recombination scenarios. In a later analysis, every TCR beta chain was defined by the combination of its CDR3 amino acid sequence and its V-gene family, and reads without a unique V-gene family were dropped. In a later analysis, 500 to 700 highly shared, low-generation-probability nucleotide sequences were removed to address suspected cross-contamination and a sequencing artifact. In a later analysis, a clonal expansion index was calculated for each public chain from normalized within-repertoire ranks of inferred template counts. In a later analysis, generation probabilities were computed with a VDJ recombination model fitted to out-of-frame rearrangements, and the resulting probabilities were checked against IGoR. Hypergeometric tests were used in a later analysis to score TCR-TCR, TCR-HLA and TCR-CMV co-occurrence, with a repertoire-size bias correction applied to the TCR pairs. A later analysis estimated false discovery rates by permuting HLA or CMV assignments 20 times. In a later analysis, co-occurring TCRs were grouped using DBSCAN, with TCRdist sequence similarity added in when clustering inside HLA-allele-positive subsets. For co-occurrence clustering, repertoires with fewer than 30,000 or more than 120,000 public chains were excluded, along with roughly 5 repertoires with anomalous nucleotide sharing. The immuneACCESS repertoire file appears here via TCRdb, limited to in-frame rearrangements. These files lack a portion of the clones; in checked studies, under half of the deficit traces to unresolved V genes, and the cause of the others is not known. That table furnishes V, J and clone size, whereas the DNA furnished D and trimming. This sample has about 140,000 clones in its table, and about 75% of those were observed once. The leading ten clones occupy 1.5% to 2% of the sample.

What was sequenced was PBMCs. The chain is assembled from TRBV7-8 and TRBJ2-3, with 10 bases in between that match TRBD2. The source is a woman aged 25 to 39 in good health and CMV-seronegative. The sequenced DNA: TGTGCCAGCAGCACCACTAGCGGGATCACAGATACGCAGTATTTT. This gives the protein CASSTTSGITDTQYF.